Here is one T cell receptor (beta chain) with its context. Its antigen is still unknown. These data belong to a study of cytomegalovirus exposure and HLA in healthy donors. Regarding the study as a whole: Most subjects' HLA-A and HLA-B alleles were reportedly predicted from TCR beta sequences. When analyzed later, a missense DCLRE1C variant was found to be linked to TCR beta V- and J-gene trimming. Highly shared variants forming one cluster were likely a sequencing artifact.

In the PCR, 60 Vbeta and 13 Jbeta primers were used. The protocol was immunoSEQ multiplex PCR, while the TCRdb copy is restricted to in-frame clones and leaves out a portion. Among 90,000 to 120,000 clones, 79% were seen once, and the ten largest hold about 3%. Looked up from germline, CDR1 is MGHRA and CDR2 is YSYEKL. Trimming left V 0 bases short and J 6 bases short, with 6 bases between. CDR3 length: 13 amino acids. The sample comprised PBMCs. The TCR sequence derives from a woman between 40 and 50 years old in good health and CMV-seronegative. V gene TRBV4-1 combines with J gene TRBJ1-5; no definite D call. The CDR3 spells CASSQDPGQPQHF. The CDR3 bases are TGCGCCAGCAGCCAAGATCCGGGTCAGCCCCAGCATTTT.